Listed here are 2 T cell receptor beta chains from one sample, sequenced in a study of T cell changes during pregnancy in multiple sclerosis. The table came from immunoSEQ multiplex PCR; TCRdb's copy has only in-frame clones and leaves some out. The table has roughly 60,000 clones, roughly nine tenths seen once; the top ten hold 0.6% to 0.9%. The specimen was CD4+ T cells from peripheral blood mononuclear cells, collected in the first trimester of pregnancy. The receptors originated from a female donor with multiple sclerosis, enrolled in a pregnancy study.

The rearrangement links TRBV6-5 to TRBJ2-1; 7 positions match TRBD2. Germline assignment: CDR1 MNHEY and CDR2 SVGAGI. The CDR3 length is 15 residues. The V and J ends lost 1 base and 5 bases, in that order; junction bases with no gene match: 5. The CDR3 spells CASSYFGGTNNEQFF. CDR3 nucleotide sequence: TGTGCCAGCAGTTACTTCGGGGGGACCAACAATGAGCAGTTCTTC.

This chain connects TRBV6-5 to TRBJ2-5, with TRBD2 matching over 9 bases. Germline CDR1 and CDR2: MNHEY and SVGAGI. J was trimmed by 7 bases and V by 0 bases; bases with no gene match: 6. This CDR3 has 15 residues. CDR3: CASSYSAGGKGTQYF. The DNA of the CDR3 is TGTGCCAGCAGTTACTCGGCGGGGGGGAAAGGGACCCAGTACTTC.